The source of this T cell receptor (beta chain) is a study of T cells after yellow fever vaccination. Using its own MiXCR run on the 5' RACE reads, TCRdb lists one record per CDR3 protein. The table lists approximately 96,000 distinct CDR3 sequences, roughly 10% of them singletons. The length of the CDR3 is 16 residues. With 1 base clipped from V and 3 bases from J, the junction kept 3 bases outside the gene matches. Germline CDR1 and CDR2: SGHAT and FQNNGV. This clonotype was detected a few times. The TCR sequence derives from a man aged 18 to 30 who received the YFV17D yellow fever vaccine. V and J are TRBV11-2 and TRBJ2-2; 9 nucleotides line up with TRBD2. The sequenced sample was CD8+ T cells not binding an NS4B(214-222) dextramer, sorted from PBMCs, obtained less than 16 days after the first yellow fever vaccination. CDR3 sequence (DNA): TGTGCCAGCAGCTTAGGGATAGCGGGGGACACCGGGGAGCTGTTTTTT. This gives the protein CASSLGIAGDTGELFF.